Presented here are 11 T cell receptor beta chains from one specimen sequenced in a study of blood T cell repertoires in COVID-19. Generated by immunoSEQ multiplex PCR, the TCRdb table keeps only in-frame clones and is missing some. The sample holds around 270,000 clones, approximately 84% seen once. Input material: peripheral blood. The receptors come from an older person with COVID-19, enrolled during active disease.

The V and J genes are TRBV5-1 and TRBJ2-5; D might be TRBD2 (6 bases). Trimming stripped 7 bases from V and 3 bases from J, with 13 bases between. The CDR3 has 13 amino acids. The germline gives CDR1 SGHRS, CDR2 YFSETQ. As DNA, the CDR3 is TGCGCCAGCGGGGGTGTAGCGGAAGAGACCCAGTACTTC. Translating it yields CASGGVAEETQYF.

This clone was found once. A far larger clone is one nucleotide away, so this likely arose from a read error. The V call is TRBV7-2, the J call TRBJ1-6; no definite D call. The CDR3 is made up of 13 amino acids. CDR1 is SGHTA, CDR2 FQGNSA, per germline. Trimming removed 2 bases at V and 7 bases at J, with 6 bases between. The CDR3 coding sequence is TGTGCCAGCAGCTTAAACAGAAATTCACCCCTCCACTTT. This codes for CASSLNRNSPLHF.

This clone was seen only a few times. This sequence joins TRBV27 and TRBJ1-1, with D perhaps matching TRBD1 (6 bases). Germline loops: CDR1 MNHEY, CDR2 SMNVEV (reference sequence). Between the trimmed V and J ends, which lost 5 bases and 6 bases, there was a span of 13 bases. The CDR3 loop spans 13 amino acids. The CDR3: CASSTTGFSEAFF. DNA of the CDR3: TGTGCCAGCAGTACAACAGGGTTTTCTGAAGCTTTCTTT.

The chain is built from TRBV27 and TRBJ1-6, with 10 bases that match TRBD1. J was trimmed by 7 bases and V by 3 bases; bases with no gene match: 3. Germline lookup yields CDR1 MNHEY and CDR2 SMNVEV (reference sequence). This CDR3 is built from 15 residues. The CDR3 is CASSLTGGANSPLHF. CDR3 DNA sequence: TGTGCCAGCAGTTTGACAGGGGGCGCGAATTCACCCCTCCACTTT.

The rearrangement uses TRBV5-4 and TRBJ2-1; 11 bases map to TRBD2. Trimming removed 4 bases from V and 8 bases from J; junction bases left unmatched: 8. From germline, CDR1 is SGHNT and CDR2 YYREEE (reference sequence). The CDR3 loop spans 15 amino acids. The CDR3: CASSILAGALDEQFF. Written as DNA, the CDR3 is TGTGCCAGCAGCATACTAGCGGGAGCCCTTGATGAGCAGTTCTTC.

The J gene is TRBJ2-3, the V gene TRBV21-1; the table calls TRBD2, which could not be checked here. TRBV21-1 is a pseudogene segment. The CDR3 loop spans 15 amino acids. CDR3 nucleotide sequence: TGTGCCAGCACCCTTGCGGAAGGTGAAACAGATACGCAGTATTTT. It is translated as CASTLAEGETDTQYF.

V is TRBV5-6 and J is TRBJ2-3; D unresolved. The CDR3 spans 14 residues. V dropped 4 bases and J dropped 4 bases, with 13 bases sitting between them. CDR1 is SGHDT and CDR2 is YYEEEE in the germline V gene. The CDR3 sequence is CASSARPGADTQYF. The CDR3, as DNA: TGTGCCAGCAGCGCACGCCCGGGTGCAGATACGCAGTATTTT.

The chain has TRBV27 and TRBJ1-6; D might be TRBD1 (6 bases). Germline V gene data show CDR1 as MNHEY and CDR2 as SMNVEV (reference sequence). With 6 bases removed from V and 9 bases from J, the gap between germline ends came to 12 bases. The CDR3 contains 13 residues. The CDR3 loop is CASRTGSVSPLHF. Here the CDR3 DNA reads TGTGCCAGCAGAACAGGGTCGGTTTCACCCCTCCACTTT.

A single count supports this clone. CDR3 bases: TGTGCCAGCAGCCCCAGCTACAGGGAGCCCTACGAGCAGTACTTC. Protein sequence: CASSPSYREPYEQYF. This rearrangement joins TRBV3-1 (or the pseudogene TRBV3-2) to TRBJ2-7; possibly TRBD1 for D (6 bases). CDR1 and CDR2 from the germline V gene are LGHDT and YNNKEL (reference sequence). The CDR3 spans 15 residues. Trimming shortened V by 4 bases and J by 2 bases, and 15 bases separated the two germline ends.

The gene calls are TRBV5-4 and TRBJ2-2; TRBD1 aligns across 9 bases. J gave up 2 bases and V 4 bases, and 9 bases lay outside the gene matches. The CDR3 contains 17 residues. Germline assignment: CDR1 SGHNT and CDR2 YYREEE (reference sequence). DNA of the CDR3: TGTGCCAGCAGCCCACAGGGGGCATTAGCTAACACCGGGGAGCTGTTTTTT. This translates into CASSPQGALANTGELFF.

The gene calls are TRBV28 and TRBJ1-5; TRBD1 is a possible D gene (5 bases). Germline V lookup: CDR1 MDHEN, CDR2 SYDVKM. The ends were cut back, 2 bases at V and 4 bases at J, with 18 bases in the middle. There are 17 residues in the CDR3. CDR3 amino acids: CASSLGPNRAGNQPQHF. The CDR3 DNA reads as TGTGCCAGCAGTTTAGGGCCAAATCGGGCAGGGAATCAGCCCCAGCATTTT.